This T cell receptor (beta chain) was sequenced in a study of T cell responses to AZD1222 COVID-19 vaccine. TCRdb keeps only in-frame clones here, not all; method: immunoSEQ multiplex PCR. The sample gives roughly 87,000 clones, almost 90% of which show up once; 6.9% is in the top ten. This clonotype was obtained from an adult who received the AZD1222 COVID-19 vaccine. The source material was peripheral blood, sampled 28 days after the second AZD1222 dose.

CDR3 sequence: CASSTGVSGNQPQHF. CDR3 bases: TGTGCCAGCAGTACAGGGGTCTCGGGCAATCAGCCCCAGCATTTT. The chain employs TRBV27 and TRBJ1-5; TRBD1 matches 7 bases. With V trimmed by 5 bases and J by 2 bases, 6 bases remained unmatched. The CDR3 extends over 15 amino acids. The germline V gene has CDR1 MNHEY and CDR2 SMNVEV (reference sequence).